This entry features one T cell receptor (beta chain) sequence. As yet, its antigen is unknown. The data were obtained in a study of shared clonotypes between healthy human individuals. Clones were read by immunoSEQ multiplex PCR, and TCRdb kept only the in-frame ones, dropping some. The sample has hundreds of thousands of clones; nearly 95% are singletons. Germline-derived CDR1 and CDR2 are SQVTM and ANQGSEA. There are 12 residues in the CDR3. Between the trimmed V and J ends, which lost 4 bases and 5 bases, there was a span of 12 bases. Whole-study results and caveats: All-four-donor shared clonotypes had higher generation probabilities than non-shared clonotypes did.

Naive CD8 populations comprised CD45RO-negative cells positively selected for CCR7, excluding terminally differentiated effector memory CD45RA+ cells. The chain uses TRBV29-1 and TRBJ2-7; a weak D match, TRBD1 (5 bases). The sample comprised naive CD8+ T cells sorted from blood. The TCR originated in a man aged 30 to 45 in good health. CDR3 coding DNA: TGCAGCGTTGCAGACAGTGCCCACGAGCAGTACTTC. Translation: CSVADSAHEQYF.